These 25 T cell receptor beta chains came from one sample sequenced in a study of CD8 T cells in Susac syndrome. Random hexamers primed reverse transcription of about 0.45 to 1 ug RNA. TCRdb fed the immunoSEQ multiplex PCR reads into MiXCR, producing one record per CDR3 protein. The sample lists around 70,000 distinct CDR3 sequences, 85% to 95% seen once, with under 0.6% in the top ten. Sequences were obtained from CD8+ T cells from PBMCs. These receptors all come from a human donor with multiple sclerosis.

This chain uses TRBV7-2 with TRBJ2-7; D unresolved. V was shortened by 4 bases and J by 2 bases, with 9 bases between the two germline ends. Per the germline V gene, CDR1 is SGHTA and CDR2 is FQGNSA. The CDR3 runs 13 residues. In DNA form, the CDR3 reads TGTGCCAGCAGCTCACTTGGACCCTACGAGCAGTACTTC. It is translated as CASSSLGPYEQYF.

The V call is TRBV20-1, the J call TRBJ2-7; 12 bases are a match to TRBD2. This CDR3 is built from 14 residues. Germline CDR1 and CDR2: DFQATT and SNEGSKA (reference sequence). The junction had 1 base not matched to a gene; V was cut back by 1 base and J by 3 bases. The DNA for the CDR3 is TGCAGTGCTAGAGGGACTAGCGGGGACTACGAGCAGTACTTC. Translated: CSARGTSGDYEQYF.

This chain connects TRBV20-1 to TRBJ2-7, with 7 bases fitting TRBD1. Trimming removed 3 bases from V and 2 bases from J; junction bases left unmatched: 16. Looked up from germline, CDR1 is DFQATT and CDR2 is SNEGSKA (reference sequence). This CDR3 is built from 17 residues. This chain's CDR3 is CSARHPGTEKSPYEQYF. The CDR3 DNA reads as TGCAGTGCTAGGCATCCGGGGACAGAGAAAAGTCCCTACGAGCAGTACTTC.

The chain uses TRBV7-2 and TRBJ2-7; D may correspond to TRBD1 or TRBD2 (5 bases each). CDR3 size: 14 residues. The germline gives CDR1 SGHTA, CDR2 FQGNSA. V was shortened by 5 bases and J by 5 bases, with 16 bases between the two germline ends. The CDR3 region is CASSPGPGVNEQYF. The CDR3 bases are TGTGCCAGCAGCCCGGGACCCGGGGTGAACGAGCAGTACTTC.

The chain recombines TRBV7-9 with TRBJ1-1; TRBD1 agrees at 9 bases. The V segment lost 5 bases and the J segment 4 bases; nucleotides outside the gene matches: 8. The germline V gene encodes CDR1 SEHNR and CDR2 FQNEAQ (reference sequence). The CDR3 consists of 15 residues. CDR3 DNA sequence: TGTGCCAGCAGCCGACCGGGACAGGGTAGCACTGAAGCTTTCTTT. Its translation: CASSRPGQGSTEAFF.

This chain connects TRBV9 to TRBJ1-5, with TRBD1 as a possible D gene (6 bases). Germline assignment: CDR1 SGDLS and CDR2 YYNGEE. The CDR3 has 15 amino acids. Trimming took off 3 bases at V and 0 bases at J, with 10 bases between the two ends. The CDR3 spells CASSEGGSSNQPQHF. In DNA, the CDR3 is TGTGCCAGCAGCGAGGGGGGCAGTAGCAATCAGCCCCAGCATTTT.

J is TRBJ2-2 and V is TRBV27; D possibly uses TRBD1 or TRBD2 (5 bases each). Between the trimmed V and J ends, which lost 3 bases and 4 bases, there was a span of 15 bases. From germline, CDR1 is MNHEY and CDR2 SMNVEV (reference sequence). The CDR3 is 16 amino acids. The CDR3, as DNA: TGTGCCAGCAGTTTGTATGGGGGTCGGATCACCGGGGAGCTGTTTTTT. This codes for CASSLYGGRITGELFF.

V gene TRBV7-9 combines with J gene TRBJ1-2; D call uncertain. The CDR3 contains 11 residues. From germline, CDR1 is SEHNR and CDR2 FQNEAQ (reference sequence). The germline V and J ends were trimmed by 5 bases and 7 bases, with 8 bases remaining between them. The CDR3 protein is CASSLRSGYTF. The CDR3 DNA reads TGTGCCAGCAGCCTAAGATCTGGCTACACCTTC.

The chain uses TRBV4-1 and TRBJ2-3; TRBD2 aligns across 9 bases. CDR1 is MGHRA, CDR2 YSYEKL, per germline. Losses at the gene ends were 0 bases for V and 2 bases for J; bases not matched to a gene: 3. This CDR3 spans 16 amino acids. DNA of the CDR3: TGCGCCAGCAGCCAAGAGCCTAGCGGGATCACAGATACGCAGTATTTT. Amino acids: CASSQEPSGITDTQYF.

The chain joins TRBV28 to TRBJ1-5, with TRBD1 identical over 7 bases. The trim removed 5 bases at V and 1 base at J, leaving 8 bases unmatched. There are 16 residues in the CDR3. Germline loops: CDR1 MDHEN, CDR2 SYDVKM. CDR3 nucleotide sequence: TGTGCCAGCAGTCCCTCCCCAGGGGGGAGCAATCAGCCCCAGCATTTT. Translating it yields CASSPSPGGSNQPQHF.

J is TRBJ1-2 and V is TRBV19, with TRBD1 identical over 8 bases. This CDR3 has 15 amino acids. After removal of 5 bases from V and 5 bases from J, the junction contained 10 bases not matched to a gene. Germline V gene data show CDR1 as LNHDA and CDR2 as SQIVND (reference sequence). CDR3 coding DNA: TGTGCCAGTAGTTATTCCGGGCAGGGGGCGTATGGCTACACCTTC. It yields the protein CASSYSGQGAYGYTF.

CDR3: CATSGQSMSSYNEQFF. In DNA, the CDR3 is TGTGCCACCAGTGGCCAGAGCATGAGCTCCTACAATGAGCAGTTCTTC. The chain has TRBV24-1 and TRBJ2-1; no reliable D call. This CDR3 has 16 amino acids. Between the trimmed V and J ends, which lost 5 bases and 0 bases, there was a span of 13 bases. From germline, CDR1 is KGHDR and CDR2 SFDVKD.

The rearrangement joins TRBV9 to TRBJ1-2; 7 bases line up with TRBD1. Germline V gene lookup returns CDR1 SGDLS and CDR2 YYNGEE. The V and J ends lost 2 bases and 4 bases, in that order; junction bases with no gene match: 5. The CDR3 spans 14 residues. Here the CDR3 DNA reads TGTGCCAGCAGCGTTCCCGGGACAGCCTATGGCTACACCTTC. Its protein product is CASSVPGTAYGYTF.

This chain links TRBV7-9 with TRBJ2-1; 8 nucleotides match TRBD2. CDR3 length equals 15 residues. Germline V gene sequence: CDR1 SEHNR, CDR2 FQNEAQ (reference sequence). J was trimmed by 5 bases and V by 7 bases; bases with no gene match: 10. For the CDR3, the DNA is TGTGCCAGCATACGAACGGGAGGGCCCCACAATGAGCAGTTCTTC. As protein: CASIRTGGPHNEQFF.

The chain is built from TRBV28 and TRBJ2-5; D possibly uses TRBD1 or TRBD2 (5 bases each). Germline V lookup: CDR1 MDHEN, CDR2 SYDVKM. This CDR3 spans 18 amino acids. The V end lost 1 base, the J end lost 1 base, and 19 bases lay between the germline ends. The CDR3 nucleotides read TGTGCCAGCAGTTTATTGGGGCGGTGGGGAGAACCCCAAGAGACCCAGTACTTC. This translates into CASSLLGRWGEPQETQYF.

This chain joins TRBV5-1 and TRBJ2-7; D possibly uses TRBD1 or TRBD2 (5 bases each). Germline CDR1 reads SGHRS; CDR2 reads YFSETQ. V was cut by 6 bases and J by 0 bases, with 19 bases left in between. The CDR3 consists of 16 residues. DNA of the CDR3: TGCGCCAGCACCTTCGGGACGGCAACCCTCTCCTACGAGCAGTACTTC. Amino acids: CASTFGTATLSYEQYF. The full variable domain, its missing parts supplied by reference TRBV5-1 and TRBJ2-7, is KAGVTQTPRYLIKTRGQQVTLSCSPISGHRSVSWYQQTPGQGLQFLFEYFSETQRNKGNFPGRFSGRQFSNSRSEMNVSTLELGDSALYLCASTFGTATLSYEQYFGPGTRLTVT.

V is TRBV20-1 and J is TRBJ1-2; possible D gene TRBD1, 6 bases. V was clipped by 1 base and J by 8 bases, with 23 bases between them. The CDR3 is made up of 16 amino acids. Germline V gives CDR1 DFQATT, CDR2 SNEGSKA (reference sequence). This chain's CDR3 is CSARVSGDVTIPGYTF. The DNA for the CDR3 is TGCAGTGCTAGAGTTTCAGGGGACGTTACTATACCCGGCTACACCTTC.

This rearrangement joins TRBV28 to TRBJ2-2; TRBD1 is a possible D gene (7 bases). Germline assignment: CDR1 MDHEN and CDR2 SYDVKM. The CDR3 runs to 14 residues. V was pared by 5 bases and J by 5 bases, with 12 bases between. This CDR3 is CASSLRGETGELFF. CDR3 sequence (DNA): TGTGCCAGCAGTCTCAGGGGGGAGACCGGGGAGCTGTTTTTT.

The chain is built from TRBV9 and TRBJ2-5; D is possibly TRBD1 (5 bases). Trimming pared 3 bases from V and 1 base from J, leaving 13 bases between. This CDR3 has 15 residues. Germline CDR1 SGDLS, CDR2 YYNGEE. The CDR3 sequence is CASSEFQGFQETQYF. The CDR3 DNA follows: TGTGCCAGCAGCGAATTCCAGGGTTTCCAAGAGACCCAGTACTTC.

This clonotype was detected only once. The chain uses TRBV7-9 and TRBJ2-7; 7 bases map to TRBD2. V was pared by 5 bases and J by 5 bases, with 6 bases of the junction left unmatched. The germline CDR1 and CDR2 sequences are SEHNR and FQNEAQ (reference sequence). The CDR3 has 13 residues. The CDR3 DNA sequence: TGTGCCAGCAGCCCTCATGGGAGGGACGAGCAGTACTTC. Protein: CASSPHGRDEQYF.

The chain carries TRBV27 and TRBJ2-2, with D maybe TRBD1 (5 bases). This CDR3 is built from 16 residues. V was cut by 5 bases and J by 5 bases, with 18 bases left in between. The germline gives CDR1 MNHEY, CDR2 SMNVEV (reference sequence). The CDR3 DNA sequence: TGTGCCAGCAGTCCGCTTCTCTTCTCAGGGACCGGGGAGCTGTTTTTT. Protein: CASSPLLFSGTGELFF.

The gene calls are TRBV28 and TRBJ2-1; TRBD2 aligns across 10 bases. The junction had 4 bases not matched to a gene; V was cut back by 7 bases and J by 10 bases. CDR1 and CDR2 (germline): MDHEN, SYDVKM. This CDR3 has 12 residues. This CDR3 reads CASTSGRGEQFF. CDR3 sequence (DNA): TGTGCCAGCACTAGCGGGAGAGGCGAGCAGTTCTTC.

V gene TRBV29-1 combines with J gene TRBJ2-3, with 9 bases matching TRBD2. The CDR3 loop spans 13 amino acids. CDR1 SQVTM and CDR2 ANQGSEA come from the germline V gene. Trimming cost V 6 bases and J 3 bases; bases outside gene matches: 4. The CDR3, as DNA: TGCAGCGTCACAGCGGGAGGAACAGATACGCAGTATTTT. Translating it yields CSVTAGGTDTQYF.

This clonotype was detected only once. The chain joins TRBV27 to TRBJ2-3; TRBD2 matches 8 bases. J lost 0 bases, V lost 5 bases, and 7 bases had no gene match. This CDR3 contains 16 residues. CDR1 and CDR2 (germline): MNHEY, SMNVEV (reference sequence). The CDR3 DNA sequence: TGTGCCAGCAGTCGCTATAGCGGGGCCAGCACAGATACGCAGTATTTT. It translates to CASSRYSGASTDTQYF.

DNA of the CDR3: TGTGCCAGCAGCCAAGATCTTAGGATGAGTGGGACAGAAGAGACCCAGTACTTC. Protein sequence: CASSQDLRMSGTEETQYF. The genes are TRBV3-1 and TRBJ2-5; 7 bases line up with TRBD1. V lost 0 bases to trimming and J lost 3 bases; unmatched junction nucleotides: 13. Germline lookup yields CDR1 LGHDT and CDR2 YNNKEL (reference sequence). This CDR3 has 18 residues.